The 17 T cell receptor beta chains presented below share a single source sample, sequenced in a study of CD8 T cells in ankylosing spondylitis (dated by TCRdb to about 2017). Library preparation employed 5' RACE. The instrument given in TCRdb is Illumina HiSeq 2500. The raw public data were reprocessed by TCRdb itself: fastp quality trimming at Q25, MiXCR clonotype calling, in-frame beta chains only. Each CDR3 protein appears once, grouped with its most common genes and DNA. The sample table shows some 200,000 distinct CDR3 sequences, and about 20% are seen once. The ten top clones hold around 4.5% of the sample. The sample comprised blood, either unsorted or a sorted T cell fraction (not recorded which). The receptor set was obtained from a male donor aged 10-29 years with ankylosing spondylitis or in good health (not recorded which). Donor details come from another sample of the same person, matched by shared clones.

In its sample, this clonotype was seen many times. V gene TRBV7-2 combines with J gene TRBJ2-1, with D perhaps matching TRBD1 or TRBD2 (6 bases each). The CDR3 has 14 residues. V lost 0 bases to trimming and J lost 8 bases, with 11 bases between them. CDR1 and CDR2 (germline): SGHTA, FQGNSA. CDR3 DNA: TGTGCCAGCAGCTTAGCTCTAGGGGGGCATGAGCAGTTCTTC. Translated, it gives CASSLALGGHEQFF.

This clonotype was detected ten times or more. This chain uses TRBV12-3 or TRBV12-4 with TRBJ1-2; 8 bases map to TRBD1. There are 14 residues in the CDR3. The V gene end was trimmed by 5 bases and the J gene end by 2 bases; junction bases not matched to a gene: 4. Here the CDR3 reads CASSPGQGNYGYTF. The CDR3 DNA sequence: TGTGCCAGCAGTCCCGGACAGGGAAACTATGGCTACACCTTC.

This clonotype has ten or more counts. This rearrangement joins TRBV5-6 to TRBJ2-2, with D unclear. Germline CDR1 is SGHDT and CDR2 is YYEEEE. V was trimmed by 3 bases and J by 6 bases, leaving 6 bases between them. The CDR3 totals 12 residues. The CDR3 nucleotides read TGTGCCAGCAGCTGGTCTTCCGGGGAGCTGTTTTTT. Translation gives CASSWSSGELFF.

The V and J genes are TRBV7-2 and TRBJ2-2, with D perhaps TRBD2 (6 bases). Germline V gives CDR1 SGHTA, CDR2 FQGNSA. Trimming pared 3 bases from V and 5 bases from J, leaving 19 bases between. This CDR3 has 17 amino acids. Written as DNA, the CDR3 is TGTGCCAGCAGCTTGGTTTCGCGGGGAGCAGGGACCGGGGAGCTGTTTTTT. Amino acid sequence: CASSLVSRGAGTGELFF.

V is TRBV29-1 and J is TRBJ2-1, with TRBD1 matching over 8 bases. Germline assignment: CDR1 SQVTM and CDR2 ANQGSEA. The CDR3 extends over 13 amino acids. V lost 7 bases, J lost 6 bases, and 8 bases stayed unmatched. This CDR3 is CSARTGLGNEQFF. DNA of the CDR3: TGCAGCGCCCGGACAGGGCTCGGCAATGAGCAGTTCTTC.

This clonotype was recorded at least ten times. The chain recombines TRBV18 with TRBJ1-1; D gene ambiguous. In germline, CDR1 is KGHSH, CDR2 LQKENI. V shed 3 bases and J shed 1 base, with 9 bases lying between them. The length of the CDR3 is 14 residues. CDR3 in DNA: TGTGCCAGCTCACCCGCGAGTCGGAACACTGAAGCTTTCTTT. Translating gives CASSPASRNTEAFF.

The rearrangement joins TRBV2 to TRBJ2-3; D gene uncertain. The CDR3 sequence is 14 residues long. Trimming cost V 0 bases and J 4 bases, with 8 bases left between them. Germline CDR1 SNHLY, CDR2 FYNNEI. CDR3 loop: CASSEALPADTQYF. CDR3 DNA sequence: TGTGCCAGCAGTGAAGCGCTTCCCGCAGATACGCAGTATTTT.

At least ten counts were recorded for this clonotype. The chain links TRBV5-6 to TRBJ1-5; maybe TRBD1 (5 bases). The CDR3 consists of 15 residues. In germline, CDR1 is SGHDT, CDR2 YYEEEE. Trimming removed 0 bases at V and 4 bases at J, with 11 bases between. For the CDR3, the DNA is TGTGCCAGCAGCTTGGATTCGACAGATAATCAGCCCCAGCATTTT. It specifies CASSLDSTDNQPQHF.

This clonotype was detected many times. The chain couples TRBV2 to TRBJ2-2, with D tentatively TRBD2 (6 bases). V dropped 8 bases and J dropped 4 bases, with 14 bases sitting between them. CDR1 and CDR2 from the germline V gene are SNHLY and FYNNEI. The CDR3 is 14 amino acids. The CDR3 sequence is CASSPAGGTGELFF. The DNA of the CDR3 is TGTGCCAGCTCCCCAGCGGGCGGCACCGGGGAGCTGTTTTTT.

This clonotype was found many times. The genes are TRBV12-3 or TRBV12-4 and TRBJ2-7; D is possibly TRBD2 (5 bases). The CDR3 runs to 13 residues. V was cut by 2 bases and J by 6 bases, with 11 bases left in between. This chain's CDR3 is CASSLNLGSEQYF. The CDR3, as DNA: TGTGCCAGCAGTTTAAATTTAGGGAGCGAGCAGTACTTC.

For this clonotype: With a much larger clone just one base away, this may be a read error. As the CDR3 is not closed by the conserved phenylalanine or tryptophan, this likely results from a read error. V gene TRBV19 combines with J gene TRBJ1-2; 8 positions match TRBD1. J was trimmed by 6 bases and V by 5 bases; bases with no gene match: 5. Germline V gene data show CDR1 as LNHDA and CDR2 as SQIVND (reference sequence). This CDR3 has 13 amino acids. CDR3 DNA sequence: TGTGCCAGTAGTTCGATACAGGGGGATGGCTACACCTCC. Translation: CASSSIQGDGYTS.

This clonotype was detected ten times or more. V and J are TRBV4-2 and TRBJ2-3; a weak D match, TRBD2 (7 bases). Trimming took 4 bases from V and 0 from J, leaving 17 bases between them. The CDR3 sequence is 17 residues long. The germline V gene has CDR1 LGHNA and CDR2 YNFKEQ. CDR3 DNA sequence: TGTGCCAGCAGCCGGGGGCCGGGACTATCTAGCACAGATACGCAGTATTTT. It codes for CASSRGPGLSSTDTQYF.

This clonotype came up many times. One junction end does not reproduce the germline sequence, and a read error may be involved. CDR3 residues: CASSPDDF. The CDR3 DNA is TGTGCCAGCAGCCCGGATGACTTC. The V call is TRBV7-9, the J call TRBJ2-7; D ambiguous. CDR1 and CDR2 from the germline V gene are SEHNR and FQNEAQ (reference sequence). CDR3 length: 8 amino acids.

This clonotype was counted a few times. The chain employs TRBV7-9 and TRBJ2-1, with 14 bases identical to TRBD2. The CDR3 length is 17 residues. V was clipped by 5 bases and J by 10 bases; unmatched bases: 13. Germline V lookup: CDR1 SEHNR, CDR2 FQNEAQ (reference sequence). Here the CDR3 reads CASSDVMGLAGAEEQFF. In DNA form, the CDR3 reads TGTGCCAGCAGCGATGTTATGGGACTAGCGGGAGCCGAGGAGCAGTTCTTC.

This clonotype has at least ten counts. This chain links TRBV14 with TRBJ2-6; 7 bases fit TRBD1. The CDR3 is made up of 18 amino acids. Germline assignment: CDR1 SGHDN and CDR2 FVKESK. J was trimmed by 0 bases and V by 3 bases; bases with no gene match: 8. The CDR3 nucleotides are TGTGCCAGCAGCCAGCCGGGCACAGGGGACTCTGGGGCCAACGTCCTGACTTTC. Residues: CASSQPGTGDSGANVLTF. Full variable domain (remainder filled in from reference TRBV14 and TRBJ2-6): EAGVTQFPSHSVIEKGQTVTLRCDPISGHDNLYWYRRVMGKEIKFLLHFVKESKQDESGMPNNRFLAERTGGTYSTLKVQPAELEDSGVYFCASSQPGTGDSGANVLTFGAGSRLTVL.

At least ten counts were recorded for this clonotype. The J gene is TRBJ1-1, the V gene TRBV29-1; D might be TRBD1 (6 bases). The V end lost 2 bases, the J end lost 0 bases, and 13 bases lay between the germline ends. Germline values: CDR1 SQVTM, CDR2 ANQGSEA. CDR3 length equals 15 residues. CDR3 sequence (DNA): TGCAGCGTTGAAAAGGGGGGTTATATGAACACTGAAGCTTTCTTT. Residues: CSVEKGGYMNTEAFF.

This clonotype was counted at least ten times. The chain uses TRBV5-1 and TRBJ2-3; 7 nucleotides align to TRBD1. After removal of 3 bases from V and 3 bases from J, the junction contained 10 bases not matched to a gene. The CDR3 loop spans 16 amino acids. The germline CDR1 and CDR2 sequences are SGHRS and YFSETQ. DNA for the CDR3: TGCGCCAGCAGCTCAATCGGACAGGCCGATACAGATACGCAGTATTTT. The encoded protein is CASSSIGQADTDTQYF.